Included here is one TCR beta chain sequence, with context. What it binds is not known. Deletions cut 11 bases from V and 5 bases from J, with 9 bases between. The germline gives CDR1 WSHSY, CDR2 SAAADI. There are 11 residues in the CDR3. These data belong to a study of T cell responses to AZD1222 COVID-19 vaccine. Whole-study findings and limits: Repertoires in all cases were sampled only once the peak T cell response had passed. Two AZD1222 doses significantly raised spike-specific TCR breadth and depth over controls. Only a handful of AZD1222 recipients were seropositive at baseline.

Repertoires were generated with immunoSEQ multiplex PCR, while TCRdb's copy carries only in-frame clones and drops some. Of 100,000 to 150,000 clones listed, 80% to 90% are singletons. This chain uses TRBV10-2 with TRBJ1-4; D unclear. The specimen was peripheral blood, collected on day 0 of AZD1222 vaccination. The origin of this receptor is an adult in good health. The CDR3 bases are TGCGCCTCCTCTGAGAATGAAAAACTGTTTTTT. This encodes CASSENEKLFF.